Listed here are 17 T cell receptor beta chains from one sample, sequenced in a study of shared clonotypes between healthy human individuals. Clones were sequenced by immunoSEQ multiplex PCR, and TCRdb holds only the in-frame ones, with some missing. The sample lists 600,000 or so clones, 98% occurring once. Selected positively for CCR7 and CD45RO-negative, naive CD8 cells excluded terminally differentiated effector memory CD45RA+ cells. What was sequenced was naive CD8+ T cells sorted from blood. The receptors originated from a man aged 25-40 years in good health.

The chain uses TRBV9 and TRBJ2-4; tentatively, D is TRBD2 (6 bases). Germline CDR1 SGDLS, CDR2 YYNGEE. Trimming pared 1 base from V and 4 bases from J, leaving 12 bases between. This CDR3 spans 15 amino acids. The CDR3 reads CASSVFGGDKNIQYF. The CDR3 DNA sequence: TGTGCCAGCAGCGTATTCGGAGGGGATAAAAACATTCAGTACTTC.

The chain joins TRBV25-1 to TRBJ1-1, with TRBD1 as a possible D gene (5 bases). CDR3 size: 13 residues. Between the trimmed V and J ends, which lost 8 bases and 7 bases, there was a span of 17 bases. The germline V gene has CDR1 MGHDK and CDR2 SYGVNS. The CDR3 is CASRGQAYYEAFF. In DNA, the CDR3 is TGTGCCAGCCGCGGACAAGCCTATTATGAAGCTTTCTTT.

The chain's CDR3 is CASTPIGTSGYYEQYF. CDR3 nucleotide sequence: TGTGCCAGCACTCCGATCGGGACTAGCGGCTACTACGAGCAGTACTTC. This chain joins TRBV27 and TRBJ2-7; 11 bases are a match to TRBD2. V trimming: 7 bases; J trimming: 3 bases; junction bases outside the gene matches: 11. This CDR3 has 16 residues. The V gene's germline CDR1 is MNHEY and CDR2 SMNVEV (reference sequence).

The V call is TRBV5-6, the J call TRBJ2-7, with a weak D call TRBD2 (5 bases). Germline CDR1 and CDR2: SGHDT and YYEEEE. The CDR3 length is 13 residues. The V gene lost 1 base and the J gene lost 4 bases, with 9 bases spanning the gap. The CDR3, as DNA: TGTGCCAGCAGCTTGATAAGGGAGTACGAGCAGTACTTC. Its protein product is CASSLIREYEQYF.

The chain has TRBV11-2 and TRBJ1-2; 10 bases fit TRBD1. From germline, CDR1 is SGHAT and CDR2 FQNNGV. After removal of 4 bases from V and 0 bases from J, the junction contained 8 bases not matched to a gene. This CDR3 comprises 17 residues. As DNA, the CDR3 is TGTGCCAGCAGCTCCGGATGGGGGACAGGGGCTAACTATGGCTACACCTTC. It codes for CASSSGWGTGANYGYTF.

V usage is TRBV15 and J usage is TRBJ2-1; TRBD1 or TRBD2 may be the D gene (7 bases each). Germline CDR1 is LNHNV and CDR2 is YYDKDF (reference sequence). The CDR3 is made up of 16 amino acids. V lost 4 bases, J lost 0 bases, and 13 bases lay in between. The chain's CDR3 is CATSNQGGSSYNEQFF. As DNA, the CDR3 is TGTGCCACCAGCAACCAGGGGGGGAGCTCCTACAATGAGCAGTTCTTC.

This rearrangement joins TRBV6-5 to TRBJ1-2, with no clear D. CDR3 length: 14 residues. Trimming left V 6 bases short and J 0 bases short, with 11 bases between. CDR1 MNHEY and CDR2 SVGAGI come from the germline V gene. CDR3 bases: TGTGCCAGCAGCCGGACTGGAACTAACTATGGCTACACCTTC. Amino acid sequence: CASSRTGTNYGYTF.

The chain links TRBV5-1 to TRBJ1-1, with 8 positions matching TRBD1. After removal of 2 bases from V and 2 bases from J, the junction contained 14 bases not matched to a gene. CDR1 and CDR2 from the germline V gene are SGHRS and YFSETQ. This CDR3 is 18 amino acids long. CDR3 sequence reads: CASSFGDRPKPPNTEAFF. DNA of the CDR3: TGCGCCAGCAGCTTCGGGGACAGGCCTAAACCGCCAAACACTGAAGCTTTCTTT. Based on the CDR3 plus reference TRBV5-1 and TRBJ1-1, the full variable domain is KAGVTQTPRYLIKTRGQQVTLSCSPISGHRSVSWYQQTPGQGLQFLFEYFSETQRNKGNFPGRFSGRQFSNSRSEMNVSTLELGDSALYLCASSFGDRPKPPNTEAFFGQGTRLTVV.

This chain joins TRBV11-2 and TRBJ1-3; D unclear. V was trimmed by 5 bases and J by 1 base, leaving 12 bases between them. Germline V gene data show CDR1 as SGHAT and CDR2 as FQNNGV. CDR3 size: 15 residues. CDR3 DNA: TGTGCCAGCAGCCTACAAGCTTCTTCTGGAAACACCATATATTTT. Protein: CASSLQASSGNTIYF.

In this sample, this clone turned up a few times. The genes are TRBV5-6 and TRBJ1-2; tentatively, D is TRBD1 (5 bases). The CDR3 is made up of 13 amino acids. CDR1 and CDR2 (germline): SGHDT, YYEEEE. The V and J ends lost 0 bases and 8 bases respectively, with 11 bases between them. The CDR3 spells CASSLDRQYGYTF. The CDR3 DNA is TGTGCCAGCAGCTTGGATAGACAGTACGGCTACACCTTC.

V usage is TRBV29-1 and J usage is TRBJ2-1; no firm D call. V lost 0 bases to trimming and J lost 4 bases, with 16 bases between them. This CDR3 region has 16 residues. Germline V gives CDR1 SQVTM, CDR2 ANQGSEA. CDR3 DNA: TGCAGCGTTGAAGATAGACGACTCCGACTTTACAATGAGCAGTTCTTC. Residues: CSVEDRRLRLYNEQFF.

J is TRBJ2-1 and V is TRBV7-3, with D tentatively TRBD2 (5 bases). Between the trimmed V and J ends, which lost 2 bases and 0 bases, there was a span of 8 bases. From germline, CDR1 is SGHTA and CDR2 FQGTGA. This CDR3 region has 15 residues. CDR3 in amino acids: CASSLGTSSYNEQFF. CDR3 DNA: TGTGCCAGCAGCTTAGGAACTAGCTCCTACAATGAGCAGTTCTTC. Using reference TRBV7-3 and TRBJ2-1 for the parts outside the CDR3, the full variable domain is GAGVSQTPSNKVTEKGKYVELRCDPISGHTALYWYRQSLGQGPEFLIYFQGTGAADDSGLPNDRFFAVRPEGSVSTLKIQRTERGDSAVYLCASSLGTSSYNEQFFGPGTRLTVL.

The gene calls are TRBV2 and TRBJ1-4, with D unresolved. The ends were cut back, 0 bases at V and 8 bases at J, with 13 bases in the middle. The germline V gene has CDR1 SNHLY and CDR2 FYNNEI. The CDR3 is 15 residues long. As DNA, the CDR3 is TGTGCCAGCAGTGAAGCGTTGGCTTCTTGGGAAAAACTGTTTTTT. It translates to CASSEALASWEKLFF.

V and J are TRBV27 and TRBJ2-7, with D perhaps matching TRBD2 (6 bases). The CDR3 is made up of 12 amino acids. V was trimmed by 7 bases and J by 7 bases, leaving 14 bases between them. Germline V lookup: CDR1 MNHEY, CDR2 SMNVEV (reference sequence). CDR3 loop: CASTTAAGEQYF. CDR3 in DNA: TGTGCCAGCACTACCGCGGCGGGGGAGCAGTACTTC.

A remark on this clone: The junction and the germline gene differ at one end; a read error may be behind it. The chain combines TRBV6-5 with TRBJ2-4; 7 bases fit TRBD1. The germline V gene encodes CDR1 MNHEY and CDR2 SVGAGI. CDR3 length: 12 amino acids. As DNA, the CDR3 is TGTGCCAGCAGTCACTCGGGACAGTTTCAGTACTTC. Translated, it gives CASSHSGQFQYF.

The chain combines TRBV27 with TRBJ2-7; no clear D. The V end lost 6 bases, the J end lost 3 bases, and 18 bases lay between the germline ends. This CDR3 is 15 amino acids long. The germline CDR1 and CDR2 sequences are MNHEY and SMNVEV (reference sequence). In DNA form, the CDR3 reads TGTGCCAGCAGCCGTCGGGCTAGTGGTAGCTACGAGCAGTACTTC. The encoded protein is CASSRRASGSYEQYF.

CDR3 sequence (DNA): TGTGCCAGCAGTCCAGCGGGAGTCACCTACGAGCAGTACTTC. Amino acid sequence: CASSPAGVTYEQYF. The chain uses TRBV7-6 and TRBJ2-7; 8 bases match TRBD2. Germline V gene sequence: CDR1 SGHVS, CDR2 FNYEAQ. J was trimmed by 2 bases and V by 6 bases; bases with no gene match: 6. This CDR3 is built from 14 residues.